This T cell receptor (beta chain) stems from a study of response to subunit inactivated influenza vaccine. TCRdb re-derived calls from the RT-PCR reads in MiXCR, one entry per CDR3 protein. Of just under 550,000 distinct CDR3 sequences detected, roughly 23% appear once; the ten largest clones hold about 2.8%. J was trimmed by 1 base and V by 6 bases; bases with no gene match: 10. This CDR3 is built from 16 residues. Germline V gene lookup returns CDR1 MNHEY and CDR2 SMNVEV (reference sequence). These data also formed part of another study, on T cells expressing NK-cell markers. As reported in that work: 5'RACE template switching with UMIs produced the TCR beta cDNA. From sorted CD3+CD56+NKG2C+, CD3+CD56+NKG2C- and CD3+CD56-NKG2C+ T cells came the TCR beta repertoires. These same clonotypes (in four donors) also led the CD3+CD56-NKG2C+ fraction.

The sample here was CD4+ T cells sorted from PBMCs, taken 11 to 12 days after vaccination. This TCR came from a middle-aged man who received an inactivated influenza vaccine. This chain connects TRBV27 to TRBJ2-5; 8 bases agree with TRBD1. CDR3: CASSHTGGGSQETQYF. The CDR3 DNA follows: TGTGCCAGCAGCCATACAGGGGGAGGTAGCCAAGAGACCCAGTACTTC.